These 10 T cell receptor beta chains originate from one sample sequenced in a study of blood T cell repertoires in COVID-19. Only in-frame clones appear in the TCRdb table, and some are missing; sequencing was by immunoSEQ multiplex PCR. This table has around 120,000 clones, about four fifths appearing once. The sample consisted of peripheral blood. The receptors were gathered from a man older than 75 with active or convalescent COVID-19.

The rearrangement joins TRBV5-8 to TRBJ1-4, with 9 bases lining up with TRBD1. The V and J ends lost 4 bases and 7 bases, in that order; junction bases with no gene match: 8. The germline gives CDR1 SGHTS, CDR2 YDEGEE. This CDR3 has 15 amino acids. CDR3 loop: CASSPGTGKSEKLFF. The CDR3 coding sequence is TGTGCCAGCAGCCCCGGGACAGGGAAAAGTGAAAAACTGTTTTTT.

In DNA form, the CDR3 reads TGTGCCAGCAGTTCCACAGGGGGCAATGAAAAACTGTTTTTT. It specifies CASSSTGGNEKLFF. The genes are TRBV6-5 and TRBJ1-4; TRBD1 matches 9 bases. In germline, CDR1 is MNHEY, CDR2 SVGAGI. This CDR3 has 14 residues. The V segment lost 4 bases and the J segment 5 bases; nucleotides outside the gene matches: 2.

This chain links TRBV7-2 with TRBJ2-1, with a possible D match to TRBD1 (5 bases). The CDR3 is 12 amino acids. V dropped 5 bases and J dropped 9 bases, with 11 bases sitting between them. CDR1 is SGHTA and CDR2 is FQGNSA in the germline V gene. CDR3 in amino acids: CASSPGLGEQFF. The CDR3 bases are TGTGCCAGCAGCCCAGGGTTGGGTGAGCAGTTCTTC.

In this sample, this clone turned up once. The chain is built from TRBV28 and TRBJ1-6; a possible D gene is TRBD1 (5 bases). In germline, CDR1 is MDHEN, CDR2 SYDVKM. The CDR3 runs 13 residues. V shed 7 bases and J shed 13 bases, with 17 bases lying between them. The CDR3 sequence is CASTSWDFTPLHF. CDR3 in DNA: TGTGCCAGCACCTCTTGGGACTTTACCCCCCTCCACTTT.

This chain links TRBV6-2 or TRBV6-3 with TRBJ1-6; D possibly corresponds to TRBD1 (6 bases). Trimming cost V 6 bases and J 10 bases, with 13 bases left between them. This CDR3 has 13 residues. CDR1 is MNHEY and CDR2 is SVGEGT in the germline V gene. This CDR3 reads CASSQGLSSPLHF. The CDR3 DNA reads as TGTGCCAGCAGCCAGGGGTTGTCCTCACCCCTCCACTTT.

The chain employs TRBV6-6 and TRBJ1-5, with 7 bases fitting TRBD1. The CDR3 length is 15 residues. The J segment lost 2 bases and the V segment lost 4 bases, leaving 5 bases of the junction unmatched. The V gene's germline CDR1 is MNHNY and CDR2 SVGAGI (reference sequence). This CDR3 reads CASSSFTGGNQPQHF. CDR3 DNA sequence: TGTGCCAGCAGTTCCTTCACAGGGGGCAATCAGCCCCAGCATTTT.

The J gene is TRBJ1-2, the V gene TRBV5-6; D possibly corresponds to TRBD1 (6 bases). Trimming took off 4 bases at V and 2 bases at J, with 12 bases between the two ends. Germline V gene lookup returns CDR1 SGHDT and CDR2 YYEEEE. The CDR3 is 14 amino acids. The CDR3 nucleotides are TGTGCCAGCAGCAGGGGGGGCTTCAACTATGGCTACACCTTC. This translates into CASSRGGFNYGYTF.

The chain combines TRBV6-5 with TRBJ2-7; perhaps TRBD1 as D (5 bases). From germline, CDR1 is MNHEY and CDR2 SVGAGI. This CDR3 contains 13 residues. Trimming removed 5 bases from V and 3 bases from J, with 11 bases in between. The DNA of the CDR3 is TGTGCCAGCAGTCCCCAGGGCAACTACGAGCAGTACTTC. Residues: CASSPQGNYEQYF.

This sequence joins TRBV4-2 and TRBJ1-2; TRBD1 aligns across 11 bases. The CDR3 runs to 17 residues. Germline-derived CDR1 and CDR2 are LGHNA and YNFKEQ. V lost 0 bases and J lost 6; bases outside the gene matches: 9. This CDR3 reads CASSQDDGGGQGDGYTF. In DNA form, the CDR3 reads TGTGCCAGCAGCCAAGATGATGGCGGGGGACAGGGGGATGGCTACACCTTC.

The sample holds a few counts of this clone. The V and J genes are TRBV3-1 (or the pseudogene TRBV3-2) and TRBJ1-2; tentatively, D is TRBD1 (5 bases). Germline V gene lookup returns CDR1 LGHDT and CDR2 YNNKEL (reference sequence). The CDR3 contains 14 residues. Trimming took off 3 bases at V and 4 bases at J, with 12 bases between the two ends. For the CDR3, the DNA is TGTGCCAGCAGCCACAGGGCGGCGGTCTATGGCTACACCTTC. Its protein product is CASSHRAAVYGYTF.